A single sample is the source of the 5 T cell receptor beta chains below, sequenced in a study of cytomegalovirus exposure and HLA in healthy donors. PCR employed 60 Vbeta and 13 Jbeta primers. Clones were read by immunoSEQ multiplex PCR, and TCRdb kept only the in-frame ones, dropping some. The sample includes more than 130,000 clones, 60% to 85% of them seen just once. Sequencing was done on a sample of PBMCs. The receptors originated from a male donor in good health and CMV-seronegative.

J is TRBJ1-5 and V is TRBV7-9, with D possibly TRBD1 on 5 matching bases. V was shortened by 3 bases and J by 5 bases, with 14 bases between the two germline ends. Germline CDR1 SEHNR, CDR2 FQNEAQ (reference sequence). CDR3 length: 15 residues. CDR3 amino acids: CASSFGAGGHQPQHF. DNA for the CDR3: TGTGCCAGCAGCTTTGGTGCCGGGGGTCATCAGCCCCAGCATTTT. The full variable domain, its missing parts supplied by reference TRBV7-9 and TRBJ1-5, is DTGVSQNPRHKITKRGQNVTFRCDPISEHNRLYWYRQTLGQGPEFLTYFQNEAQLEKSRLLSDRFSAERPKGSFSTLEIQRTEQGDSAMYLCASSFGAGGHQPQHFGDGTRLSIL.

The rearrangement uses TRBV4-1 and TRBJ1-5; D gene unclear. The germline CDR1 and CDR2 sequences are MGHRA and YSYEKL. The CDR3 runs to 14 residues. V lost 0 bases, J lost 7 bases, and 10 bases lay in between. CDR3 loop: CASSQDFRGQPQHF. DNA for the CDR3: TGCGCCAGCAGCCAAGATTTCCGAGGGCAGCCCCAGCATTTT.

The chain combines TRBV30 with TRBJ1-2, with 8 bases aligning to TRBD1. The V gene's germline CDR1 is GTSNPN and CDR2 SVGIG (reference sequence). V was pared by 0 bases and J by 5 bases, with 8 bases of the junction left unmatched. The CDR3 contains 15 residues. The CDR3: CAWSVQTGDAYGYTF. CDR3 nucleotides: TGTGCCTGGAGTGTACAGACAGGGGATGCGTATGGCTACACCTTC.

The CDR3 loop is CASSSHGTAASYEQYF. In nucleotides, the CDR3 is TGTGCCAGCAGCTCCCACGGGACAGCGGCCTCCTACGAGCAGTACTTC. V usage is TRBV13 and J usage is TRBJ2-7, with 7 bases identical to TRBD1. Germline CDR1 is PRHDT and CDR2 is FYEKMQ (reference sequence). The CDR3 loop spans 16 amino acids. The V gene end was trimmed by 4 bases and the J gene end by 0 bases; junction bases not matched to a gene: 9. The entire variable domain, with the rest obtained from reference TRBV13 and TRBJ2-7, is as follows: AAGVIQSPRHLIKEKRETATLKCYPIPRHDTVYWYQQGPGQDPQFLISFYEKMQSDKGSIPDRFSAQQFSDYHSELNMSSLELGDSALYFCASSSHGTAASYEQYFGPGTRLTVT.

The chain joins TRBV6-5 to TRBJ2-2; D is undetermined. The CDR3 spans 13 residues. CDR1 and CDR2 (germline): MNHEY, SVGAGI. V was clipped by 5 bases and J by 7 bases, with 11 bases between them. The CDR3 loop reads CASSPLRYGELFF. The CDR3 bases are TGTGCCAGCAGTCCATTACGCTACGGGGAGCTGTTTTTT.